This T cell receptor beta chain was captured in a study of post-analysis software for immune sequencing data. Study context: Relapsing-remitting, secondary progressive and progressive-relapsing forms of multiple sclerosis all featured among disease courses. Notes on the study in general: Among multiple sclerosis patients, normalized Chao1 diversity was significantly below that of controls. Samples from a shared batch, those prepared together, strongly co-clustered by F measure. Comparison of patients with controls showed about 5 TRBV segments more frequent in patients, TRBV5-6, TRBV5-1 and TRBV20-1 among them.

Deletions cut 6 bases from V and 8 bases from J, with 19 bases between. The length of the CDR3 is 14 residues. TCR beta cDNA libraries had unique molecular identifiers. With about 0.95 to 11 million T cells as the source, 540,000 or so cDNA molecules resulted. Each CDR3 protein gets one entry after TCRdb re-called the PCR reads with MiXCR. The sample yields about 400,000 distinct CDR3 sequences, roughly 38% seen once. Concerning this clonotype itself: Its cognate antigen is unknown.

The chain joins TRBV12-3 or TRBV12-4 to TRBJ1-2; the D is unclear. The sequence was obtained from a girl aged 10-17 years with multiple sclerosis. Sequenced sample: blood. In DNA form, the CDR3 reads TGTGCCAGCAGCCCGTCTGCCGGACGTATGGGCTACACCTTC. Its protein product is CASSPSAGRMGYTF.